Shown below are 26 T cell receptor beta chains from a single sample sequenced in a study of blood T cell repertoires in COVID-19. The assay was immunoSEQ multiplex PCR, and TCRdb's table has in-frame clones only and misses some. The sample holds 240,000 or so clones, around four fifths seen once. Sequenced: peripheral blood. These receptors were taken from a woman between 55 and 75 years old with active or convalescent COVID-19.

V and J are TRBV2 and TRBJ1-2; D gene ambiguous. CDR1 is SNHLY and CDR2 is FYNNEI in the germline V gene. V was clipped by 8 bases and J by 1 base, with 8 bases between them. This CDR3 has 12 amino acids. CDR3 sequence (DNA): TGTGCCAGCGCGCCCGTTAACTATGGCTACACCTTC. It codes for CASAPVNYGYTF.

This chain joins TRBV10-3 and TRBJ1-5; TRBD1 agrees at 10 bases. Germline V gene data show CDR1 as ENHRY and CDR2 as SYGVKD. J was trimmed by 7 bases and V by 5 bases; bases with no gene match: 11. This CDR3 has 16 residues. The CDR3 is CAISTVPGQGRQPQHF. The CDR3 DNA sequence: TGTGCCATCAGTACTGTCCCGGGACAGGGGCGACAGCCCCAGCATTTT.

This clone was recorded at least ten times. The chain couples TRBV2 to TRBJ1-2, with a possible D match to TRBD1 (6 bases). CDR1 is SNHLY and CDR2 is FYNNEI in the germline V gene. The V gene lost 2 bases and the J gene lost 8 bases, with 15 bases spanning the gap. There are 14 residues in the CDR3. The CDR3 is CASSEHTGKAGYTF. DNA for the CDR3: TGTGCCAGCAGTGAACACACAGGGAAGGCGGGCTACACCTTC.

The rearrangement uses TRBV20-1 and TRBJ1-4; D perhaps matches TRBD1 (6 bases). Germline-derived CDR1 and CDR2 are DFQATT and SNEGSKA (reference sequence). The CDR3 runs 13 residues. V lost 3 bases to trimming and J lost 3 bases, with 8 bases between them. The CDR3 loop reads CSASQGPNEKLFF. CDR3 in DNA: TGCAGTGCTAGTCAGGGGCCTAATGAAAAACTGTTTTTT.

The genes are TRBV7-3 and TRBJ2-7; TRBD2 agrees at 13 bases. The CDR3 contains 14 residues. Germline V CDR1 and CDR2: SGHTA, FQGTGA. The V and J ends lost 5 bases and 6 bases, in that order; junction bases with no gene match: 4. CDR3 protein: CASSGRTSGGEQYF. For the CDR3, the DNA is TGTGCCAGCAGCGGGCGGACTAGCGGGGGCGAGCAGTACTTC.

V gene TRBV29-1 combines with J gene TRBJ1-5, with TRBD1 matching over 8 bases. The ends lost 4 bases at V and 7 bases at J; junction bases unmatched: 3. The CDR3 spans 12 residues. Germline V gene lookup returns CDR1 SQVTM and CDR2 ANQGSEA. The CDR3 nucleotides are TGCAGCGTTGGGACAGGGAGCCAGCCCCAGCATTTT. It specifies CSVGTGSQPQHF.

The chain carries TRBV6-5 and TRBJ1-6; D is unresolved. There are 16 residues in the CDR3. The V gene's germline CDR1 is MNHEY and CDR2 SVGAGI. V lost 0 bases and J lost 1, with 7 bases in between. The CDR3 spells CASSYSPQSYNSPLHF. As DNA, the CDR3 is TGTGCCAGCAGTTACTCGCCTCAGTCCTATAATTCACCCCTCCACTTT.

This clone showed up just a few times. This chain joins TRBV6-5 and TRBJ2-1; D is perhaps TRBD1 (5 bases). V was shortened by 0 bases and J by 2 bases, with 8 bases between the two germline ends. Germline loops: CDR1 MNHEY, CDR2 SVGAGI. The CDR3 is 15 residues long. CDR3 sequence: CASSYSGQTYNEQFF. In DNA form, the CDR3 reads TGTGCCAGCAGTTACTCTGGACAAACCTACAATGAGCAGTTCTTC.

About this clone: This same CDR3 is encoded by further DNA sequences in the sample. The CDR3 sequence: CASSQEGGQLNEKLFF. CDR3 DNA: TGCGCCAGCAGCCAAGAAGGGGGACAGCTTAATGAAAAACTGTTTTTT. This chain joins TRBV4-1 and TRBJ1-4, with 7 bases aligning to TRBD1. Germline V gene data show CDR1 as MGHRA and CDR2 as YSYEKL. V was pared by 0 bases and J by 4 bases, with 5 bases of the junction left unmatched. This CDR3 spans 16 amino acids.

The V call is TRBV7-2, the J call TRBJ1-1; 11 nucleotides line up with TRBD1. Looked up from germline, CDR1 is SGHTA and CDR2 is FQGNSA. This CDR3 spans 17 amino acids. Trimming took 5 bases from V and 0 from J; bases not matched to a gene: 8. This CDR3 is CASSGRDRGGLNTEAFF. DNA for the CDR3: TGTGCCAGCAGCGGACGGGACAGGGGGGGATTGAACACTGAAGCTTTCTTT.

V is TRBV18 and J is TRBJ1-1; maybe TRBD1 (6 bases). The CDR3 totals 16 residues. V lost 3 bases to trimming and J lost 0 bases, with 14 bases between them. CDR1 KGHSH and CDR2 LQKENI come from the germline V gene. The CDR3 DNA follows: TGTGCCAGCTCACCCCGAGGGGGACCGATGAACACTGAAGCTTTCTTT. This codes for CASSPRGGPMNTEAFF.

CDR3 sequence: CASSFRQGELQPQHF. DNA for the CDR3: TGTGCCAGCAGTTTTCGACAGGGGGAATTACAGCCCCAGCATTTT. This rearrangement joins TRBV6-5 to TRBJ1-5, with 9 bases identical to TRBD1. Germline V lookup: CDR1 MNHEY, CDR2 SVGAGI. The CDR3 totals 15 residues. V gave up 4 bases and J gave up 7 bases; unmatched junction bases: 8.

The chain uses TRBV30 and TRBJ2-1; 11 nucleotides agree with TRBD1. Germline CDR1 and CDR2: GTSNPN and SVGIG (reference sequence). This CDR3 is built from 13 residues. Losses at the gene ends were 5 bases for V and 6 bases for J; bases not matched to a gene: 3. CDR3 protein: CAWAGQGANEQFF. The CDR3 DNA is TGTGCCTGGGCAGGACAGGGGGCCAATGAGCAGTTCTTC.

The J gene is TRBJ1-3, the V gene TRBV7-2; a weak D match, TRBD1 (6 bases). The CDR3 spans 17 residues. The V gene lost 1 base and the J gene lost 0 bases, with 13 bases spanning the gap. The V gene's germline CDR1 is SGHTA and CDR2 FQGNSA. The CDR3 protein is CASSLDGQGRSGNTIYF. The CDR3, as DNA: TGTGCCAGCAGCTTAGACGGTCAGGGGCGCTCTGGAAACACCATATATTTT.

This chain joins TRBV6-5 and TRBJ1-5; 10 bases agree with TRBD1. Germline V CDR1 and CDR2: MNHEY, SVGAGI. The CDR3 covers 15 residues. The V segment lost 7 bases and the J segment 3 bases; nucleotides outside the gene matches: 6. CDR3 sequence (DNA): TGTGCCAGCATGGGACAGGGGTTGAACAATCAGCCCCAGCATTTT. This translates into CASMGQGLNNQPQHF.

This chain connects TRBV5-8 to TRBJ1-5; D unclear. Germline V gene sequence: CDR1 SGHTS, CDR2 YDEGEE. The ends were cut back, 2 bases at V and 3 bases at J, with 12 bases in the middle. The length of the CDR3 is 15 residues. The chain's CDR3 is CASSFRGMNNQPQHF. CDR3 in DNA: TGTGCCAGCAGCTTTAGAGGGATGAACAATCAGCCCCAGCATTTT. Full variable domain (outside the CDR3, taken from reference TRBV5-8 and TRBJ1-5): EAGVTQSPTHLIKTRGQQATLRCSPISGHTSVYWYQQALGLGLQFLLWYDEGEERNRGNFPPRFSGRQFPNYSSELNVNALELEDSALYLCASSFRGMNNQPQHFGDGTRLSIL.

The chain couples TRBV18 to TRBJ2-1; 14 positions match TRBD2. V shed 3 bases, J shed 9 bases, and the junction held 4 bases outside the gene matches. In germline, CDR1 is KGHSH, CDR2 LQKENI. This CDR3 is built from 15 residues. As DNA, the CDR3 is TGTGCCAGCTCACCGGGACTAGCGGGGGAGCGTGAGCAGTTCTTC. It yields the protein CASSPGLAGEREQFF. Combining the CDR3 with reference TRBV18 and TRBJ2-1 gives the whole variable domain NAGVMQNPRHLVRRRGQEARLRCSPMKGHSHVYWYRQLPEEGLKFMVYLQKENIIDESGMPKERFSAEFPKEGPSILRIQQVVRGDSAAYFCASSPGLAGEREQFFGPGTRLTVL.

The chain uses TRBV6-2 or TRBV6-3 and TRBJ2-3; D is unresolved. V lost 5 bases to trimming and J lost 5 bases, with 8 bases between them. The V gene's germline CDR1 is MNHEY and CDR2 SVGEGT. This CDR3 contains 12 residues. The CDR3 coding sequence is TGTGCCAGCAGTGCCCTACGAGATACGCAGTATTTT. Amino acid sequence: CASSALRDTQYF.

The chain has TRBV5-1 and TRBJ2-1; D may correspond to TRBD1 or TRBD2 (7 bases each). The CDR3 is made up of 15 amino acids. Germline loops: CDR1 SGHRS, CDR2 YFSETQ. Trimming stripped 4 bases from V and 3 bases from J, with 14 bases between. The CDR3 region is CASSLGGTDYNEQFF. The CDR3 coding sequence is TGCGCCAGCAGCCTGGGGGGGACAGACTACAATGAGCAGTTCTTC.

The rearrangement joins TRBV19 to TRBJ1-5; no clear D. Germline V gene data show CDR1 as LNHDA and CDR2 as SQIVND (reference sequence). Trimming stripped 9 bases from V and 6 bases from J, with 18 bases between. The CDR3 loop spans 14 amino acids. The CDR3 DNA reads TGTGCCAGCGAGAGTCCTGGGCTGGGTCAGCCCCAGCATTTT. This translates into CASESPGLGQPQHF.

V usage is TRBV18 and J usage is TRBJ2-4; D might be TRBD1 (6 bases). The V gene lost 3 bases and the J gene lost 3 bases, with 15 bases spanning the gap. The CDR3 extends over 16 amino acids. Germline lookup yields CDR1 KGHSH and CDR2 LQKENI. In DNA, the CDR3 is TGTGCCAGCTCACCGACACAGGGTTCGGGCAAAAACATTCAGTACTTC. Translated: CASSPTQGSGKNIQYF.

The chain uses TRBV9 and TRBJ2-2; 10 nucleotides align to TRBD2. Germline-derived CDR1 and CDR2 are SGDLS and YYNGEE. V lost 1 base and J lost 4; bases outside the gene matches: 1. This CDR3 has 15 amino acids. This CDR3 is CASSVSGGVTGELFF. CDR3 sequence (DNA): TGTGCCAGCAGCGTAAGCGGGGGGGTCACCGGGGAGCTGTTTTTT.

The chain couples TRBV18 to TRBJ1-1, with D maybe TRBD1 (6 bases). V was pared by 1 base and J by 1 base, with 13 bases between. The CDR3 runs 16 residues. Germline CDR1 and CDR2: KGHSH and LQKENI. The CDR3 here is CASSPRQVKQNTEAFF. The CDR3 DNA reads as TGTGCCAGCTCACCACGACAGGTCAAGCAGAACACTGAAGCTTTCTTT.

This clone was recorded once. This chain connects TRBV21-1 to TRBJ1-1; the D call of TRBD1 is as the table states it, not checked on the DNA. TRBV21-1 is a pseudogene segment. The CDR3 sequence is 18 residues long. CDR3 bases: TGTGCCAGCAGCAAAATGAGGGGGCGGGAAACCTGGCCCACTGAAGCTTTCTTT. It encodes CASSKMRGRETWPTEAFF.

The CDR3 is CAYDRGHSEAFF. CDR3 coding DNA: TGTGCTTACGACAGGGGGCATAGTGAAGCTTTCTTT. The chain joins TRBV30 to TRBJ1-1, with 10 bases aligning to TRBD1. Per the germline V gene, CDR1 is GTSNPN and CDR2 is SVGIG (reference sequence). There are 12 residues in the CDR3.

The rearrangement links TRBV5-6 to TRBJ1-1; TRBD1 is a possible D gene (6 bases). Trimming left V 1 base short and J 5 bases short, with 24 bases between. This CDR3 comprises 18 residues. Looked up from germline, CDR1 is SGHDT and CDR2 is YYEEEE. The CDR3 DNA reads TGTGCCAGCAGCTTGTTGGCAGGGGCGAACCCGTTAGGGACTGAAGCTTTCTTT. Translation: CASSLLAGANPLGTEAFF.